The 27 T cell receptor beta chains below all came from one sample that was sequenced in a study of T-cell reconstitution after alpha-beta-depleted transplantation in children. Researchers prepared the TCRbeta library using unique molecular identifiers, the study reports. TCRdb reanalysed the PCR reads using MiXCR and keeps one entry per CDR3 protein. This sample has about a million distinct CDR3 sequences, with about 29% found just once. The source was PBMCs, mostly from graft donor cells, collected 360 days after TCRalphabeta/CD19-depleted stem cell transplant. These receptors all come from a boy younger than two who had a stem cell transplant for SCID, so the T cells may come from the graft donor.

The V gene is TRBV6-5, the J gene TRBJ1-2; no clear D gene. The V and J ends lost 4 bases and 6 bases respectively, with 15 bases between them. Germline CDR1 and CDR2: MNHEY and SVGAGI. The CDR3 spans 14 residues. CDR3 sequence: CASSLYRVGNGYTF. Written as DNA, the CDR3 is TGTGCCAGCAGTTTATATAGGGTTGGGAATGGCTACACCTTC.

The chain links TRBV7-7 to TRBJ2-1; 9 nucleotides align to TRBD2. Germline assignment: CDR1 SSHAT and CDR2 FNYEAQ (reference sequence). The trim removed 3 bases at V and 7 bases at J, leaving 16 bases unmatched. This CDR3 has 18 residues. The CDR3 DNA sequence: TGTGCCAGCAGCTTGAGGAGCGGGGGGCGTTCTCTACAAAATGAGCAGTTCTTC. It specifies CASSLRSGGRSLQNEQFF.

The table lists this clonotype with a few counts. The chain employs TRBV9 and TRBJ2-3; D possibly corresponds to TRBD2 (6 bases). Germline-derived CDR1 and CDR2 are SGDLS and YYNGEE. Trimming took off 0 bases at V and 5 bases at J, with 16 bases between the two ends. The CDR3 extends over 16 amino acids. CDR3 DNA: TGTGCCAGCAGCGTAGGAATTGGGCGGGGTGGAGATACGCAGTATTTT. This codes for CASSVGIGRGGDTQYF.

The chain combines TRBV20-1 with TRBJ2-7, with a weak D call TRBD2 (7 bases). In germline, CDR1 is DFQATT, CDR2 SNEGSKA (reference sequence). The CDR3 length is 15 residues. Trimming left V 5 bases short and J 0 bases short, with 17 bases between. The CDR3 here is CSARAGALSSYEQYF. In DNA, the CDR3 is TGCAGTGCTCGGGCGGGGGCCTTAAGCTCCTACGAGCAGTACTTC.

The chain links TRBV15 to TRBJ2-4; 9 positions match TRBD1. Looked up from germline, CDR1 is LNHNV and CDR2 is YYDKDF (reference sequence). V gave up 5 bases and J gave up 2 bases; unmatched junction bases: 4. The CDR3 has 15 amino acids. The CDR3 sequence: CATSPGQGSKNIQYF. Here the CDR3 DNA reads TGTGCCACCAGCCCGGGACAGGGCTCCAAAAACATTCAGTACTTC.

This clonotype showed up just a few times. The chain employs TRBV20-1 and TRBJ1-4, with D maybe TRBD1 (5 bases). V lost 7 bases to trimming and J lost 8 bases, with 14 bases between them. There are 12 residues in the CDR3. Germline V gene lookup returns CDR1 DFQATT and CDR2 SNEGSKA (reference sequence). The CDR3 nucleotides are TGCAGTGTGTCCGGTGAGGGGGAAAAACTGTTTTTT. It translates to CSVSGEGEKLFF.

This clonotype was seen more than once but under ten times. J is TRBJ2-1 and V is TRBV12-3 or TRBV12-4, with D maybe TRBD2 (5 bases). V gave up 6 bases and J gave up 5 bases, with 14 bases separating them. CDR3 length: 14 residues. CDR3: CASRGDGENNEQFF. DNA for the CDR3: TGTGCCAGCAGAGGCGACGGGGAAAACAATGAGCAGTTCTTC.

This sequence joins TRBV25-1 and TRBJ2-7, with 8 bases fitting TRBD1. In germline, CDR1 is MGHDK, CDR2 SYGVNS. The CDR3 length is 15 residues. The trim removed 2 bases at V and 4 bases at J, leaving 7 bases unmatched. CDR3 residues: CASSELQTGEYEQYF. CDR3 bases: TGTGCCAGCAGTGAACTCCAGACAGGGGAGTACGAGCAGTACTTC.

The chain recombines TRBV12-3 or TRBV12-4 with TRBJ2-5; 9 nucleotides match TRBD1. This CDR3 contains 17 residues. V lost 6 bases, J lost 1 base, and 12 bases stayed unmatched. The CDR3 spells CASSVPGQGRGQETQYF. The CDR3 coding sequence is TGTGCCAGCAGCGTACCGGGACAGGGTAGGGGCCAAGAGACCCAGTACTTC.

The chain has TRBV28 and TRBJ2-2, with TRBD1 as a possible D gene (6 bases). The ends were cut back, 4 bases at V and 2 bases at J, with 8 bases in the middle. The CDR3 extends over 14 amino acids. Germline lookup yields CDR1 MDHEN and CDR2 SYDVKM. As DNA, the CDR3 is TGTGCCAGCAGTTGGGACACAAACACCGGGGAGCTGTTTTTT. Its translation is CASSWDTNTGELFF.

The rearrangement links TRBV10-3 to TRBJ2-5; tentatively, D is TRBD2 (5 bases). The CDR3 consists of 13 residues. Germline CDR1 and CDR2: ENHRY and SYGVKD. V was cut by 4 bases and J by 5 bases, with 11 bases left in between. The CDR3 DNA reads TGTGCCATCAGTGGGGCGGGTGCGGAGACCCAGTACTTC. It encodes CAISGAGAETQYF.

This clonotype was counted only a few times. The chain couples TRBV5-1 to TRBJ2-3; 12 positions match TRBD1. The junction had 8 bases not matched to a gene; V was cut back by 5 bases and J by 7 bases. This CDR3 is built from 15 residues. Germline V gene sequence: CDR1 SGHRS, CDR2 YFSETQ. CDR3 coding DNA: TGCGCCAGCAGTTCCGGGACAGGGGGCGTAAATACGCAGTATTTT. This encodes CASSSGTGGVNTQYF.

The chain joins TRBV28 to TRBJ2-3; the D is unclear. The CDR3 spans 17 residues. V was trimmed by 6 bases and J by 2 bases, leaving 21 bases between them. The V gene's germline CDR1 is MDHEN and CDR2 SYDVKM. DNA of the CDR3: TGTGCCAGCAGCCCCCTGGGTCCTCCTACCAACACAGATACGCAGTATTTT. This gives the protein CASSPLGPPTNTDTQYF.

This clonotype was counted a few times. This chain joins TRBV12-3 or TRBV12-4 and TRBJ2-7; possible D gene TRBD2, 5 bases. With 3 bases removed from V and 5 bases from J, the gap between germline ends came to 8 bases. This CDR3 comprises 12 residues. CDR3 in amino acids: CASSFSEDEQYF. In DNA form, the CDR3 reads TGTGCCAGCAGTTTTTCGGAGGACGAGCAGTACTTC.

The chain employs TRBV6-5 and TRBJ1-2; D perhaps matches TRBD1 (5 bases). The germline V and J ends were trimmed by 0 bases and 8 bases, with 13 bases remaining between them. Per germline, CDR1 MNHEY and CDR2 SVGAGI. This CDR3 is 14 amino acids long. The CDR3 DNA reads as TGTGCCAGCAGTTACTCAGGACCCTGGGGGGGCTACACCTTC. Protein product: CASSYSGPWGGYTF.

This chain joins TRBV28 and TRBJ2-7; TRBD1 agrees at 8 bases. Germline-derived CDR1 and CDR2 are MDHEN and SYDVKM. V shed 5 bases, J shed 0 bases, and the junction held 12 bases outside the gene matches. This CDR3 region has 17 residues. CDR3: CASSPPRTGLSSYEQYF. The CDR3 region has the DNA TGTGCCAGCAGTCCACCTCGGACAGGGCTAAGCTCCTACGAGCAGTACTTC.

This clonotype was seen only a few times. The chain carries TRBV12-3 or TRBV12-4 and TRBJ2-7, with D tentatively TRBD1 (6 bases). The CDR3 is 16 amino acids. V shed 8 bases and J shed 0 bases, with 20 bases lying between them. The CDR3 sequence: CASSDSLRDGSYEQYF. The CDR3 nucleotides read TGTGCCAGCTCGGACAGCCTCAGGGATGGCTCCTACGAGCAGTACTTC.

The V call is TRBV6-1, the J call TRBJ2-1; the D call may be TRBD1 or TRBD2 (6 bases each). Trimming took off 6 bases at V and 3 bases at J, with 9 bases between the two ends. This CDR3 region has 13 residues. Germline lookup yields CDR1 MNHNS and CDR2 SASEGT. In nucleotides, the CDR3 is TGTGCCAGCAGGGGGGGCGTCTACAATGAGCAGTTCTTC. It specifies CASRGGVYNEQFF.

This clonotype has only a few counts. This chain connects TRBV20-1 to TRBJ2-1, with 8 bases fitting TRBD1. The CDR3 has 13 amino acids. Per the germline V gene, CDR1 is DFQATT and CDR2 is SNEGSKA (reference sequence). Trimming removed 4 bases from V and 3 bases from J; junction bases left unmatched: 2. In DNA form, the CDR3 reads TGCAGTGCTACAGGGGGCGGCTACAATGAGCAGTTCTTC. This codes for CSATGGGYNEQFF.

Only a few counts were recorded for this clonotype. V gene TRBV20-1 combines with J gene TRBJ2-2; a possible D gene is TRBD2 (6 bases). Germline V gene sequence: CDR1 DFQATT, CDR2 SNEGSKA (reference sequence). Trimming stripped 0 bases from V and 3 bases from J, with 14 bases between. The CDR3 contains 16 residues. The CDR3 bases are TGCAGTGCTAGAGATCAGGAGGGGATCGACACCGGGGAGCTGTTTTTT. Its translation is CSARDQEGIDTGELFF.

There are a few counts of this clonotype. The CDR3 loop is CSARDGQGALGNTIYF. In DNA, the CDR3 is TGCAGTGCTAGAGATGGGCAGGGGGCGCTTGGAAACACCATATATTTT. The chain is built from TRBV20-1 and TRBJ1-3; the match to TRBD1 covers 8 bases. The CDR3 has 16 residues. CDR1 and CDR2 (germline): DFQATT, SNEGSKA (reference sequence). The V and J ends lost 0 bases and 3 bases, in that order; junction bases with no gene match: 7.

The chain carries TRBV20-1 and TRBJ2-1; the D is unclear. The CDR3 length is 11 residues. The V end was cut by 1 base, the J end by 11 bases, with 9 bases between. The germline V gene has CDR1 DFQATT and CDR2 SNEGSKA (reference sequence). The CDR3 loop is CSARVGKKQFF. The CDR3 nucleotides are TGCAGTGCTAGAGTGGGGAAAAAGCAGTTCTTC.

The V call is TRBV7-6, the J call TRBJ2-1; D might be TRBD2 (5 bases). The CDR3 covers 15 residues. Trimming cost V 5 bases and J 10 bases, with 21 bases left between them. Per the germline V gene, CDR1 is SGHVS and CDR2 is FNYEAQ. The CDR3 protein is CASSQGFEEGYEQFF. Written as DNA, the CDR3 is TGTGCCAGCAGCCAAGGGTTTGAAGAGGGTTACGAGCAGTTCTTC.

This clonotype was detected only a few times. V is TRBV10-3 and J is TRBJ1-2, with D perhaps matching TRBD1 (5 bases). The V gene's germline CDR1 is ENHRY and CDR2 SYGVKD. The CDR3 is 14 residues long. Trimming removed 6 bases from V and 1 base from J, with 12 bases in between. In DNA, the CDR3 is TGTGCCATCAGAAGACGACAGCTTAACTATGGCTACACCTTC. Translation gives CAIRRRQLNYGYTF.

The chain recombines TRBV7-8 with TRBJ2-2; 9 bases agree with TRBD1. CDR1 and CDR2 from the germline V gene are SGHVS and FQNEAQ. V lost 1 base and J lost 3; bases outside the gene matches: 9. The CDR3 is made up of 18 amino acids. The CDR3 coding sequence is TGTGCCAGCAGCTTAGTACCCCCGGGACAGGGTTACACCGGGGAGCTGTTTTTT. Protein product: CASSLVPPGQGYTGELFF.

The rearrangement joins TRBV7-8 to TRBJ2-7, with D perhaps assigned TRBD1 or TRBD2 (5 bases each). CDR3 length: 14 residues. Germline V gene lookup returns CDR1 SGHVS and CDR2 FQNEAQ. Trimming shortened V by 4 bases and J by 3 bases, and 13 bases separated the two germline ends. CDR3 nucleotides: TGTGCCAGCAGCTCCGAGGGGTTGTACTACGAGCAGTACTTC. Protein sequence: CASSSEGLYYEQYF.

This clonotype was counted a few times. This sequence joins TRBV4-2 and TRBJ1-2, with 8 positions matching TRBD1. Trimming cost V 4 bases and J 4 bases; bases outside gene matches: 14. The CDR3 is made up of 17 amino acids. Germline-derived CDR1 and CDR2 are LGHNA and YNFKEQ. CDR3 sequence (DNA): TGTGCCAGCAGCCTCAGACAGGGGAACGAAGGAGGCTATGGCTACACCTTC. It codes for CASSLRQGNEGGYGYTF.